This T cell receptor (beta chain) comes out of a study of T cell clusters in autoimmune cytopenias. Frequency places this clonotype as medium-sized. Germline CDR1 LNHNV, CDR2 YYDKDF (reference sequence). CDR3 size: 15 residues. Multiplex touch-down PCR amplified TRB using TRB-A and TRB-B pools in one tube. TCRdb re-called the multiplex PCR reads; every CDR3 protein appears as one record, without DNA. This table lists approximately 3,100 distinct CDR3 sequences. TRB was amplified from 250 ng of peripheral blood genomic DNA per sample. This chain joins TRBV15 and TRBJ2-5; TCRdb's D gene call, TRBD2, goes unchecked for lack of DNA. The sequenced material came from peripheral blood. The TCR was taken from a human donor with an autoimmune cytopenia or autoimmune hepatitis (not recorded which). CDR3 residues: CATSNGLAGGETQYF.